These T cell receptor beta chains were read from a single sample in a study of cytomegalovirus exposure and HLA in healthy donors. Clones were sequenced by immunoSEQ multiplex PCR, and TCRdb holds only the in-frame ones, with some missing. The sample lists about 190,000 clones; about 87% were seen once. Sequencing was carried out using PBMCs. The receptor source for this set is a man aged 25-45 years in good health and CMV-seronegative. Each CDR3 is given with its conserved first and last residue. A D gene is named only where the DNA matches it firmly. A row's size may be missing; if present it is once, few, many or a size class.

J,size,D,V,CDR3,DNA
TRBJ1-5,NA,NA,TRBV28,CATKRGRRRANQPQHF,TGTGCCACCAAAAGGGGAAGGCGCAGAGCTAATCAGCCCCAGCATTTT
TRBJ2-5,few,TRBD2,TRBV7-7,CASSSSGGAQETQYF,TGTGCTAGCAGCTCTAGCGGGGGGGCACAAGAGACCCAGTACTTC
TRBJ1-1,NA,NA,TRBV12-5,CASGTKNTEAFF,TGTGCTAGTGGTACTAAAAACACTGAAGCTTTCTTT
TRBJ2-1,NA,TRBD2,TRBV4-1,CASSQERGDAYNEQFF,TGCGCCAGCAGCCAAGAGCGGGGGGACGCCTACAATGAGCAGTTCTTC
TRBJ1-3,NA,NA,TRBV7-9,CSSQEGTNTIYF,TGTTCCAGCCAGGAAGGCACGAACACCATATATTTT
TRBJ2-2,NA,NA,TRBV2,CASSEGGSAGELFF,TGTGCCAGCAGTGAAGGAGGGTCTGCCGGGGAGCTGTTTTTT
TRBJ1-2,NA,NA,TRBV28,CASSLTLKIYGYTF,TGTGCCAGCAGTTTAACCCTAAAGATTTATGGCTACACCTTC
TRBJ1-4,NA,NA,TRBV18,CASSPPEGISLKLFF,TGTGCCAGCTCACCACCCGAGGGAATCTCGCTTAAACTGTTTTTT
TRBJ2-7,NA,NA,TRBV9,CASSGAGGTGYEQYF,TGTGCCAGCAGCGGAGCCGGGGGGACAGGCTACGAGCAGTACTTC
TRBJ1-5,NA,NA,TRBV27,CASSLYRGNQPQHF,TGTGCCAGCAGTTTATACAGGGGCAATCAGCCCCAGCATTTT
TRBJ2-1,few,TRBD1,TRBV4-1,CASSQVQGAQEQFF,TGCGCCAGCAGCCAAGTCCAGGGGGCTCAAGAGCAGTTCTTC
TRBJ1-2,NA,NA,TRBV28,CASSTHFDGGALNGYTF,TGTGCCAGCAGCACACATTTTGACGGGGGGGCGCTGAATGGCTACACCTTC
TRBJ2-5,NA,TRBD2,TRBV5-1,CASSLLGASGGDRETQYF,TGCGCCAGCAGCTTGCTGGGGGCTAGCGGGGGAGACCGAGAGACCCAGTACTTC
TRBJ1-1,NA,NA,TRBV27,CASSFGGRGTEAFF,TGTGCCAGCAGTTTCGGAGGGAGAGGCACTGAAGCTTTCTTT
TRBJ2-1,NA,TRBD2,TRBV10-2,CASSAPTSGINNEQFF,TGCGCCAGCAGTGCGCCCACTAGCGGGATAAACAATGAGCAGTTCTTC
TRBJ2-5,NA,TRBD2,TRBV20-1,CSARGGETQYF,TGCAGTGCCCGGGGGGGGGAGACCCAGTACTTC
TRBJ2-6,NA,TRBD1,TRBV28,CASRRDRSTGANVLTF,TGTGCCAGTCGCCGGGACAGGTCGACTGGGGCCAACGTCCTGACTTTC
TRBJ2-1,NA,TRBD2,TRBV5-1,CASRYRGGYNEQFF,TGCGCCAGCCGATACCGGGGGGGCTACAATGAGCAGTTCTTC
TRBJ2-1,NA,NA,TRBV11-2,CASSGRKSSYNEQFF,TGTGCCAGCAGCGGGAGAAAAAGCTCCTACAATGAGCAGTTCTTC
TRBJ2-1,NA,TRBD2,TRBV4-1,CASSPEGSGGEQFF,TGCGCCAGCAGCCCCGAGGGCTCGGGAGGTGAGCAGTTCTTC
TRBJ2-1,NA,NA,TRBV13,CASSSQGAGLARTYNEQFF,TGTGCCAGCAGCTCGCAGGGGGCTGGACTAGCGCGAACCTACAATGAGCAGTTCTTC